This TCR beta chain was recovered during a study of cytomegalovirus exposure and HLA in healthy donors. Nominally healthy donors provided the samples, though records likely missed some immune exposures. The CDR3 covers 16 residues. Germline V gene data show CDR1 as MDHEN and CDR2 as SYDVKM. Trimming cost V 6 bases and J 3 bases; bases outside gene matches: 9. The study ran its PCR with 60 Vbeta and 13 Jbeta primers. The assay was immunoSEQ multiplex PCR, and TCRdb's table has in-frame clones only and misses some. The table lists 98,000 or so clones, about 80% of them singletons. Sequencing used PBMCs. The clonotype was recovered from a man aged 35 to 55 in good health and CMV-seronegative. The rearrangement links TRBV28 to TRBJ2-1, with 9 bases lining up with TRBD1. In nucleotides, the CDR3 is TGTGCCAGCAGACCCCCGGGACAGGGCTTCTACAATGAGCAGTTCTTC. Translating gives CASRPPGQGFYNEQFF.